At least ten counts were recorded for the clone carrying this TCR beta chain. Its target is unknown. PBMCs numbering 2 million and stored at -80 C yielded the unsorted libraries. This specimen belongs to a study of neurological immune-mediated disorders. Study context: Within the group of around 35 multiple sclerosis patients, roughly 31 were relapsing-remitting, while 3 were secondary progressive.

5'RACE with 10-nucleotide random UMIs generated the cDNA. A single record per CDR3 protein comes from TCRdb applying MiXCR to the 5' RACE reads. The sample holds tens of thousands of distinct CDR3 sequences, around 3.4% seen once. Whole-study results and caveats: When grouped phylogenetically, the repertoires of 18 of the 34 multiple sclerosis patients fell together in one related-CDR3 cluster, which is a possible signature.

This TCR was sampled from a woman in her 30s with multiple sclerosis. The sequenced sample was PBMCs.

The CDR3 spells CASSPGTTDTQYF. The CDR3 DNA sequence: TGTGCCAGCTCCCCCGGAACAACAGATACGCAGTATTTT. The V call is TRBV18, the J call TRBJ2-3; D is unresolved. V was trimmed by 6 bases and J by 3 bases, leaving 10 bases between them. The CDR3 loop spans 13 amino acids. Germline V lookup: CDR1 KGHSH, CDR2 LQKENI.